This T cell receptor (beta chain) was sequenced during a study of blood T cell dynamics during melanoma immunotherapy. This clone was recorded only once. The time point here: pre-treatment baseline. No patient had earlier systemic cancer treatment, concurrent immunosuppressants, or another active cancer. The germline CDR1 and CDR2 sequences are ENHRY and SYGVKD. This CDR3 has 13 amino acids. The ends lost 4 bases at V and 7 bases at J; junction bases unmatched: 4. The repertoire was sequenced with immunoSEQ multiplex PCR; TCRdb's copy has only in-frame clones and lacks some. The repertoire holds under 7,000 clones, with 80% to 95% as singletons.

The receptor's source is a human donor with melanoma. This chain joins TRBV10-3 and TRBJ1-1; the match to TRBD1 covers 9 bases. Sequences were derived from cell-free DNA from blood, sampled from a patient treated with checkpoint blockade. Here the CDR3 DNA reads TGTGCCATCAGTGGAACAGGGGGCATTGAAGCTTTCTTT. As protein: CAISGTGGIEAFF.